This T cell receptor beta chain emerged from a study of CD4 and CD8 cells across lung adenocarcinoma regions. Via MiXCR, TCRdb re-called the PCR reads, giving one row per CDR3 protein. The sample holds over 2,500 distinct CDR3 sequences, 50% to 70% seen once. The CDR3 length is 16 residues. CDR1 and CDR2 (germline): MNHNS, SASEGT. V shed 4 bases, J shed 0 bases, and the junction held 2 bases outside the gene matches. The patients had localized lung adenocarcinoma, a non-small cell subtype. The source material was CD4+ T cells from the margin of a lung tumor. The sequence derives from a male donor with lung adenocarcinoma. The CD4 and CD8 labels of this study may be unreliable. The chain uses TRBV6-1 and TRBJ2-6, with TRBD2 matching 8 bases. The CDR3 sequence: CASSASGFSGANVLTF. In nucleotides, the CDR3 is TGTGCCAGCAGTGCTAGCGGGTTCTCTGGGGCCAACGTCCTGACTTTC.